The 15 T cell receptor beta chains presented below share a single source sample, sequenced in a study of cytomegalovirus exposure and HLA in healthy donors. Primers: 60 Vbeta forward and 13 Jbeta reverse. Sequenced by immunoSEQ multiplex PCR; TCRdb stores in-frame clones only, minus some. The sample has about 140,000 clones, approximately 80% seen once. Sample: PBMCs. These receptors came from a man aged 35-49 years in good health and CMV-seronegative.

V gene TRBV4-1 combines with J gene TRBJ2-7; perhaps TRBD1 as D (6 bases). CDR1 MGHRA and CDR2 YSYEKL come from the germline V gene. Trimming shortened V by 4 bases and J by 0 bases, and 10 bases separated the two germline ends. CDR3 length: 14 residues. The CDR3 loop reads CASSLRTVSYEQYF. The CDR3 DNA reads as TGCGCCAGCAGCCTCAGGACAGTCTCCTACGAGCAGTACTTC.

DNA for the CDR3: TGTGCTAGTGGTTTGGTACAGGGTGAGCAGTTCTTC. It translates to CASGLVQGEQFF. The chain has TRBV12-5 and TRBJ2-1; maybe TRBD1 (6 bases). Trimming pared 0 bases from V and 9 bases from J, leaving 6 bases between. This CDR3 comprises 12 residues. CDR1 is LGHNT and CDR2 is FRNRAP in the germline V gene.

V is TRBV30 and J is TRBJ1-2; TRBD1 matches at 7 bases. CDR3 length: 14 amino acids. V was pared by 1 base and J by 5 bases, with 7 bases of the junction left unmatched. From germline, CDR1 is GTSNPN and CDR2 SVGIG (reference sequence). In nucleotides, the CDR3 is TGTGCCTGGAGTGAAGGGGGCGGTTGGTATGGCTACACCTTC. It translates to CAWSEGGGWYGYTF.

With regard to this clone: At one of its ends the junction is not consistent with the germline gene, which may arise from a read error. The chain carries TRBV7-8 and TRBJ2-7; 7 bases fit TRBD2. Germline V gene sequence: CDR1 SGHVS, CDR2 FQNEAQ. This CDR3 region has 15 residues. The CDR3 here is CASSLGLWEGFGQYF. CDR3 coding DNA: TGTGCCAGCAGCTTAGGGCTCTGGGAGGGCTTCGGGCAGTATTTC.

This clone was seen a handful of times. V and J are TRBV7-6 and TRBJ2-7; no clear D gene. V dropped 4 bases and J dropped 3 bases, with 4 bases sitting between them. From germline, CDR1 is SGHVS and CDR2 FNYEAQ. The CDR3 covers 11 residues. DNA of the CDR3: TGTGCCAGCAGCTCAAACTACGAGCAGTACTTC. Translated: CASSSNYEQYF.

This clone occurred a few times. The genes are TRBV19 and TRBJ2-2; 8 bases match TRBD2. J gave up 6 bases and V 5 bases, and 5 bases lay outside the gene matches. The CDR3 contains 14 residues. The germline V gene has CDR1 LNHDA and CDR2 SQIVND (reference sequence). In DNA, the CDR3 is TGTGCCAGTAGTCCGCTGACTAGCGCCGGGGAGCTGTTTTTT. As protein: CASSPLTSAGELFF.

The gene calls are TRBV5-4 and TRBJ1-2, with D possibly matching TRBD1 (6 bases). The CDR3 has 15 residues. V gave up 3 bases and J gave up 8 bases, with 20 bases separating them. Germline CDR1 reads SGHNT; CDR2 reads YYREEE (reference sequence). In nucleotides, the CDR3 is TGTGCCAGCAGCTCCCAAGGAGCAGGGGCAGGGGGCTACACCTTC. Encoded protein: CASSSQGAGAGGYTF.

The V gene is TRBV28, the J gene TRBJ1-4, with 10 bases that match TRBD1. Germline values: CDR1 MDHEN, CDR2 SYDVKM. V lost 3 bases and J lost 8; bases outside the gene matches: 24. The CDR3 consists of 21 residues. DNA for the CDR3: TGTGCCAGCAGTTTTGGCCTTTTTCCCGGGACAGGGGAGGGACTAGGGGAAAAACTGTTTTTT. It specifies CASSFGLFPGTGEGLGEKLFF. Full variable domain (rest looked up from reference TRBV28 and TRBJ1-4): DVKVTQSSRYLVKRTGEKVFLECVQDMDHENMFWYRQDPGLGLRLIYFSYDVKMKEKGDIPEGYSVSREKKERFSLILESASTNQTSMYLCASSFGLFPGTGEGLGEKLFFGSGTQLSVL.

The chain recombines TRBV10-3 with TRBJ2-3; 7 nucleotides agree with TRBD2. Germline V gives CDR1 ENHRY, CDR2 SYGVKD. CDR3 length equals 16 residues. The junction had 10 bases not matched to a gene; V was cut back by 3 bases and J by 4 bases. CDR3 sequence reads: CAISEGGRAVADTQYF. The CDR3 nucleotides are TGTGCCATCAGTGAAGGTGGGAGGGCCGTGGCAGATACGCAGTATTTT.

The chain uses TRBV4-1 and TRBJ2-5; D is perhaps TRBD1 (6 bases). The DNA end is a closer match to TRBJ2-7, so the J assignment may be wrong. The germline V gene has CDR1 MGHRA and CDR2 YSYEKL. CDR3 size: 15 residues. DNA of the CDR3: TGCGCCAGCAGCCAAGACTGGACAGAGAACTACGAGCAGTACTTC. It specifies CASSQDWTENYEQYF.

This clone has only a few counts. The chain employs TRBV10-3 and TRBJ2-2; TRBD1 aligns across 10 bases. From germline, CDR1 is ENHRY and CDR2 SYGVKD. This CDR3 is built from 17 residues. V lost 4 bases to trimming and J lost 6 bases; unmatched junction nucleotides: 11. In nucleotides, the CDR3 is TGTGCCATCAGTGGACAGGGGGCGGCAACCAACGCCGGGGAGCTGTTTTTT. Encoded protein: CAISGQGAATNAGELFF.

This clone came up a few times. The rearrangement uses TRBV7-6 and TRBJ1-6; 7 bases agree with TRBD1. Germline lookup yields CDR1 SGHVS and CDR2 FNYEAQ. V lost 5 bases, J lost 7 bases, and 8 bases stayed unmatched. The CDR3 spans 15 residues. The CDR3 DNA sequence: TGTGCCAGCAGCCCGGGGGACAGCCCAAATTCACCCCTCCACTTT. Its protein product is CASSPGDSPNSPLHF.

The V and J genes are TRBV21-1 and TRBJ2-6; the table's TRBD1 call for D was not verified on the DNA. TRBV21-1 is a known pseudogene. The length of the CDR3 is 18 residues. The CDR3 DNA sequence: TGTGCCAGCAGCAAGCGGCGGGACAGGGGCTCTGGGGCCAACGTCCTGACTTTC. Residues: CASSKRRDRGSGANVLTF.

This clone was seen once. This chain uses TRBV6-6 with TRBJ1-2; D not certain. Germline V gene data show CDR1 as MNHNY and CDR2 as SVGAGI (reference sequence). This CDR3 has 14 residues. V lost 3 bases, J lost 0 bases, and 8 bases lay in between. CDR3 DNA sequence: TGTGCCAGCAGTTATTCCGGGGCTAACTATGGCTACACCTTC. Its protein product is CASSYSGANYGYTF.

In its sample, this clone was seen once. This chain connects TRBV18 to TRBJ2-5, with TRBD2 identical over 9 bases. Trimming took 4 bases from V and 5 from J; bases not matched to a gene: 11. From germline, CDR1 is KGHSH and CDR2 LQKENI. CDR3 size: 16 residues. This CDR3 reads CASSLTLAGEGETQYF. Written as DNA, the CDR3 is TGTGCCAGCTCACTTACCTTAGCGGGAGAGGGGGAGACCCAGTACTTC.